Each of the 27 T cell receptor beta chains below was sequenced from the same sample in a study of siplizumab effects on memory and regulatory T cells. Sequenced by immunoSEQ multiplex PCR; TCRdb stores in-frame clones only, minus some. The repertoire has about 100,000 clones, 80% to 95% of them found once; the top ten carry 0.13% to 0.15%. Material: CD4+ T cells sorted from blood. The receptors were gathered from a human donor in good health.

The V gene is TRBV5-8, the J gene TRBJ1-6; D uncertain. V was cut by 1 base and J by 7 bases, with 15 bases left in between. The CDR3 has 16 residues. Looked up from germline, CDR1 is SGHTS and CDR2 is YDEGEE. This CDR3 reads CASSLRAGLVNSPLHF. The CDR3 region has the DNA TGTGCCAGCAGCTTGAGGGCAGGCCTCGTCAATTCACCCCTCCACTTT. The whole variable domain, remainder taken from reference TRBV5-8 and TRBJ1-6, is EAGVTQSPTHLIKTRGQQATLRCSPISGHTSVYWYQQALGLGLQFLLWYDEGEERNRGNFPPRFSGRQFPNYSSELNVNALELEDSALYLCASSLRAGLVNSPLHFGNGTRLTVT.

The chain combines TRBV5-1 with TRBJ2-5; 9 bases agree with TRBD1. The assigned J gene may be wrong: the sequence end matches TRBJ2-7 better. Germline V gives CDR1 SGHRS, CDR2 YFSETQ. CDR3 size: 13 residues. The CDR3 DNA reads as TGCGCCAGCATCCCGGACAGGGGCTACGAGCAGTACTTC. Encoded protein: CASIPDRGYEQYF.

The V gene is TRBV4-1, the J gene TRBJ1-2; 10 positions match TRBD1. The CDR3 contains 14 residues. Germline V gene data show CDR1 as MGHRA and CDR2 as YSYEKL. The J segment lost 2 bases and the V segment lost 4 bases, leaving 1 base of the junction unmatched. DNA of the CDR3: TGCGCCAGCAGCCGGGACAGGGGCAACTATGGCTACACCTTC. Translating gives CASSRDRGNYGYTF.

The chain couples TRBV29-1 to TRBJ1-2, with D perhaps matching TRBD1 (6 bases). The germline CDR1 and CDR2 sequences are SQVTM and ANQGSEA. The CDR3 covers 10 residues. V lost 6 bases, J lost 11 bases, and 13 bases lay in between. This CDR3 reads CSVGEQGYTF. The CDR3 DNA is TGCAGCGTGGGAGAACAGGGTTACACCTTC.

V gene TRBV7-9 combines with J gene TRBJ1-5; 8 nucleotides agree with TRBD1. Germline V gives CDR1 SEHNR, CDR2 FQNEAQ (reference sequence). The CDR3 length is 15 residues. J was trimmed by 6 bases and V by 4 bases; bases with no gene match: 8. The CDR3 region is CASSWATGDSQPQHF. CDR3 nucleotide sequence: TGTGCCAGCAGCTGGGCGACAGGGGACAGTCAGCCCCAGCATTTT.

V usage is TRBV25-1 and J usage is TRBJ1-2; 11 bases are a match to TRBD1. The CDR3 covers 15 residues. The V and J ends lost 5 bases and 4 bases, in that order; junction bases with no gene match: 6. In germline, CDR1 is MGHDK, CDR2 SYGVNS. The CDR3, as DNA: TGTGCCAGCAGTACCCTGGGACAGGGGGTCTATGGCTACACCTTC. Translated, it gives CASSTLGQGVYGYTF.

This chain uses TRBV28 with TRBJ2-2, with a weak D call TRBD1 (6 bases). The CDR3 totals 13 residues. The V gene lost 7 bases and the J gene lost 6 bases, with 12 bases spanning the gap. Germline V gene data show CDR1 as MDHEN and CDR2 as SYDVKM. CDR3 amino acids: CASTSQGPGELFF. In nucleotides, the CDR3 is TGTGCCAGCACTTCTCAGGGGCCCGGGGAGCTGTTTTTT. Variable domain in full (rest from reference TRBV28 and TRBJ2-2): DVKVTQSSRYLVKRTGEKVFLECVQDMDHENMFWYRQDPGLGLRLIYFSYDVKMKEKGDIPEGYSVSREKKERFSLILESASTNQTSMYLCASTSQGPGELFFGEGSRLTVL.

The CDR3 sequence: CASSFSFPGDYEQYF. DNA of the CDR3: TGTGCCAGCAGCTTTTCTTTCCCGGGAGACTACGAGCAGTACTTC. V gene TRBV5-5 combines with J gene TRBJ2-7, with D possibly being TRBD2 (6 bases). This CDR3 region has 15 residues. With 2 bases removed from V and 3 bases from J, the gap between germline ends came to 15 bases. Germline CDR1 reads SGHKS; CDR2 reads YYEKEE (reference sequence).

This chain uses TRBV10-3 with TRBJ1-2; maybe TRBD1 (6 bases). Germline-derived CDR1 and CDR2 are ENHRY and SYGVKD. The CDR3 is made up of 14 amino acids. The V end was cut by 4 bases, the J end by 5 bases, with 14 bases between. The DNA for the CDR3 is TGTGCCATCAGTGGGATGGGACAAGTTTATGGCTACACCTTC. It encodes CAISGMGQVYGYTF.

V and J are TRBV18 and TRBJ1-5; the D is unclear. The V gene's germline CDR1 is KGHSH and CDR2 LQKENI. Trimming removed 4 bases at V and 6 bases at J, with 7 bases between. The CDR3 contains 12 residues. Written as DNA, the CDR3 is TGTGCCAGCTCACAATCCAGTCAGCCCCAGCATTTT. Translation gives CASSQSSQPQHF. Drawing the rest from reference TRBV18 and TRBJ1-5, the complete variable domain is NAGVMQNPRHLVRRRGQEARLRCSPMKGHSHVYWYRQLPEEGLKFMVYLQKENIIDESGMPKERFSAEFPKEGPSILRIQQVVRGDSAAYFCASSQSSQPQHFGDGTRLSIL.

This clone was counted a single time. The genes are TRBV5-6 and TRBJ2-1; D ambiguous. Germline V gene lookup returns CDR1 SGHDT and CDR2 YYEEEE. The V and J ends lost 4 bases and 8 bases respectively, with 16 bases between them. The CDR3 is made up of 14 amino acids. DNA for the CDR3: TGTGCCAGCAGCCGTTGGGATGGGAAATATGAGCAGTTCTTC. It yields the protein CASSRWDGKYEQFF.

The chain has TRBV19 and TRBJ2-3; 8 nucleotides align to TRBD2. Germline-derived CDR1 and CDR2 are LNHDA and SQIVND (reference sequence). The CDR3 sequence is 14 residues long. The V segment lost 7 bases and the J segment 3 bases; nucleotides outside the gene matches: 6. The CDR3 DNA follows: TGTGCCAGTACCGATAGCGGGGAGACAGATACGCAGTATTTT. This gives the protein CASTDSGETDTQYF.

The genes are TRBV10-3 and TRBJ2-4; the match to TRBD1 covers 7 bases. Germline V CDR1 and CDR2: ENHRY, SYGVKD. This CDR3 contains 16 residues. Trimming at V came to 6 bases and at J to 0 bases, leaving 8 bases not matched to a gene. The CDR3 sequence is CAISETGILAKNIQYF. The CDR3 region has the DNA TGTGCCATCAGCGAGACAGGGATACTAGCCAAAAACATTCAGTACTTC.

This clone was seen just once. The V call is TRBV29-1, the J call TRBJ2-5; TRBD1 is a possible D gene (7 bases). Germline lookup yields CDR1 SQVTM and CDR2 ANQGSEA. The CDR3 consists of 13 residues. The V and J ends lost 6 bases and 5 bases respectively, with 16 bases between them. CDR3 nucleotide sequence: TGCAGCGTGAGACAGGGAGGATCGGAGACCCAGTACTTC. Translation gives CSVRQGGSETQYF.

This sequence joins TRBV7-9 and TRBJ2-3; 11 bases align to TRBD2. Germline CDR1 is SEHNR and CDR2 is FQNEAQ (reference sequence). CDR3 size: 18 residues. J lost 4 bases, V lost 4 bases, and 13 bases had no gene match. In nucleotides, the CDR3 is TGTGCCAGCAGCTCACGGCCTAGCGGGGGGCTGGGCCCAGATACGCAGTATTTT. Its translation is CASSSRPSGGLGPDTQYF.

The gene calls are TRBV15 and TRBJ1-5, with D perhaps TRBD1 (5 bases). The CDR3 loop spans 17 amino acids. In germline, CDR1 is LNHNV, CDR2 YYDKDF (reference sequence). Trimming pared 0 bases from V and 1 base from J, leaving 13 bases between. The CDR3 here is CATSRDGGKVSNQPQHF. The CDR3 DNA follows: TGTGCCACCAGCAGAGATGGGGGGAAAGTAAGCAATCAGCCCCAGCATTTT.

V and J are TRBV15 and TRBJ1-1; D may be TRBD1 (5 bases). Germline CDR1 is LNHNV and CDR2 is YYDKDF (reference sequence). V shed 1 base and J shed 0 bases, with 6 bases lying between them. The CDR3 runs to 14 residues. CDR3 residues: CATSRGQLNTEAFF. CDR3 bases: TGTGCCACCAGCAGAGGACAGCTGAACACTGAAGCTTTCTTT.

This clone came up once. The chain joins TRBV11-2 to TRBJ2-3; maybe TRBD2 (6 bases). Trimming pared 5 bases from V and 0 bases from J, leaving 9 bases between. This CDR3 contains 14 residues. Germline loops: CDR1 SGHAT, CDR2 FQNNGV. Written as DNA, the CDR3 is TGTGCCAGCAGCGCGGGACGGAGCACAGATACGCAGTATTTT. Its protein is CASSAGRSTDTQYF.

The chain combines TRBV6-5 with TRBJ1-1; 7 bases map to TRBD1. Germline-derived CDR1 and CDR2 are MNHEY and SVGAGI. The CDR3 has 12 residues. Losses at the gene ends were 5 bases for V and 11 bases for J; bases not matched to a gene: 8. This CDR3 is CASSTTGEEAFF. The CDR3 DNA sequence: TGTGCCAGCAGTACAACAGGGGAGGAGGCTTTCTTT.

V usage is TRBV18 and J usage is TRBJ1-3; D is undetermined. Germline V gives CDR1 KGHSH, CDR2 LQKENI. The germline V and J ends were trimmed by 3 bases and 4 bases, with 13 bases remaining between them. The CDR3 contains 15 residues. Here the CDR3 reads CASSPTRVWGNTIYF. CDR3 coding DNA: TGTGCCAGCTCACCGACTCGTGTGTGGGGAAACACCATATATTTT.

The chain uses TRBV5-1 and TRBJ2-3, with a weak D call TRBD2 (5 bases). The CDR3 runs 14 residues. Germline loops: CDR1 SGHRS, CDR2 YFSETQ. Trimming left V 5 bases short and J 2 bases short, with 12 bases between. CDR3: CASRVTTLTDTQYF. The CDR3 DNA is TGCGCCAGCAGGGTGACTACCCTCACAGATACGCAGTATTTT.

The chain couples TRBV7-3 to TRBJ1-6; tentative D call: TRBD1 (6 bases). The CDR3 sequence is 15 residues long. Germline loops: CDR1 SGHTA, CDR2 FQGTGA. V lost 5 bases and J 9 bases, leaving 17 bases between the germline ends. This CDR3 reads CASSVAGQGSSPLHF. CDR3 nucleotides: TGTGCCAGCAGCGTCGCGGGACAAGGCAGTTCACCCCTCCACTTT.

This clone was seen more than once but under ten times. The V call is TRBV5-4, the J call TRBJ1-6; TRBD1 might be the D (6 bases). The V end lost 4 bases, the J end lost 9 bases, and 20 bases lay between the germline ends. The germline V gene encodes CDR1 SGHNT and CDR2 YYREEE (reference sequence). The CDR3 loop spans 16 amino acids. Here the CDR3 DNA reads TGTGCCAGCAGCCCGGGGGGGGCCCGCTCATTTTCACCCCTCCACTTT. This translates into CASSPGGARSFSPLHF.

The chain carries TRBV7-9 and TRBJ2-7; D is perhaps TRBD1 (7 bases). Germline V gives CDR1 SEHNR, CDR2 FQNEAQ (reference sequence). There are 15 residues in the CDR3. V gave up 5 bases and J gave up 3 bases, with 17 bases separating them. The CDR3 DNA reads TGTGCCAGCAGCCCAACCCGACAGGGAGGCTACGAGCAGTACTTC. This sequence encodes CASSPTRQGGYEQYF.

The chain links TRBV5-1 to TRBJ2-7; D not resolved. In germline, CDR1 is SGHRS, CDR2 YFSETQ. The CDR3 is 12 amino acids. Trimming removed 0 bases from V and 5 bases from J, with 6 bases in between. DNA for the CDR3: TGCGCCAGCAGCTTGGATCGGAACGAGCAGTACTTC. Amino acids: CASSLDRNEQYF.

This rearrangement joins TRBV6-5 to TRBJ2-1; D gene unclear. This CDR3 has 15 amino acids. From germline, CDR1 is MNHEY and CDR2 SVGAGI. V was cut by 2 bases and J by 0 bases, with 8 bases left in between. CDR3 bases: TGTGCCAGCAGTTACGGTGGCAGCTCCTACAATGAGCAGTTCTTC. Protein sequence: CASSYGGSSYNEQFF.

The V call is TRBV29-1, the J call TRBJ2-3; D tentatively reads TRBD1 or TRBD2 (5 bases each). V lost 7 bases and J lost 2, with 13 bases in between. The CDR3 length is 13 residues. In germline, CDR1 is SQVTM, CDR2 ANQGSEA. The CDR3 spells CSATRDLTDTQYF. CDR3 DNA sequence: TGCAGCGCTACCCGGGACCTCACAGATACGCAGTATTTT.